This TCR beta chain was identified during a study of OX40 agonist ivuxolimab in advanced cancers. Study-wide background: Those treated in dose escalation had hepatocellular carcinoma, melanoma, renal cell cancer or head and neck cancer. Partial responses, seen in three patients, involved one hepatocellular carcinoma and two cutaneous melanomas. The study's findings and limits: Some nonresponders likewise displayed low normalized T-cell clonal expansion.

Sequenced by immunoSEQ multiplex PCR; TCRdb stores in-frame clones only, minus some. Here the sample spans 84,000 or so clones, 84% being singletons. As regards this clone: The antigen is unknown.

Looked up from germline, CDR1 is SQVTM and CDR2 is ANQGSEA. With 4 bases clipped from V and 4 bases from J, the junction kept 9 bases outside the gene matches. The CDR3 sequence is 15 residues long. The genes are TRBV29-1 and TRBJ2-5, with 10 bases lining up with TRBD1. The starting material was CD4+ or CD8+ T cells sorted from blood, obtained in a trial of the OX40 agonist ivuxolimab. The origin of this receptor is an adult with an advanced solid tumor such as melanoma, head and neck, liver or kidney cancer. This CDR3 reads CSVVSTGGIGETQYF. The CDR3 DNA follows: TGCAGCGTTGTTTCGACAGGGGGCATAGGAGAGACCCAGTACTTC.